This entry lists 11 T cell receptor beta chains sequenced from one sample in a study of shared clonotypes between healthy human individuals. CD45RO-negative CD8 cells positively selected for CCR7 made up the naive population, which excluded terminally differentiated effector memory CD45RA+ cells. Clones were sequenced by immunoSEQ multiplex PCR, and TCRdb holds only the in-frame ones, with some missing. Of about 820,000 clones in the sample, almost 95% were seen once. Sequencing was carried out using naive CD8+ T cells sorted from blood. The receptors stem from a man aged 25 to 45 in good health.

This chain connects TRBV7-8 to TRBJ2-5; the D is unclear. Germline CDR1 is SGHVS and CDR2 is FQNEAQ. The V gene lost 3 bases and the J gene lost 3 bases, with 8 bases spanning the gap. The CDR3 is 13 residues long. DNA of the CDR3: TGTGCCAGCAGCTTTGTGATGGAAGAGACCCAGTACTTC. Its protein product is CASSFVMEETQYF.

The V gene is TRBV6-5, the J gene TRBJ2-3; possibly TRBD2 for D (6 bases). There are 16 residues in the CDR3. Germline CDR1 MNHEY, CDR2 SVGAGI. The V and J ends lost 6 bases and 0 bases respectively, with 16 bases between them. CDR3 region: CASSYGSGVSTDTQYF. As DNA, the CDR3 is TGTGCCAGCAGCTACGGCTCGGGAGTTAGCACAGATACGCAGTATTTT.

The genes are TRBV25-1 and TRBJ2-7; D is perhaps TRBD1 (6 bases). This CDR3 region has 13 residues. V shed 7 bases and J shed 3 bases, with 13 bases lying between them. Germline CDR1 reads MGHDK; CDR2 reads SYGVNS. The CDR3 nucleotides read TGTGCCAGCATTGGGACACGGGGCTACGAGCAGTACTTC. Translated, it gives CASIGTRGYEQYF.

The rearrangement uses TRBV15 and TRBJ1-4; TRBD1 matches 8 bases. The J segment lost 7 bases and the V segment lost 0 bases, leaving 4 bases of the junction unmatched. The germline gives CDR1 LNHNV, CDR2 YYDKDF (reference sequence). CDR3 length: 15 residues. CDR3: CATSRDQGAGEKLFF. CDR3 nucleotides: TGTGCCACCAGCAGAGATCAGGGGGCCGGTGAAAAACTGTTTTTT.

CDR3 nucleotide sequence: TGTGCCAGCAGTGACCTAGCGGGAGGTGAGGAGCAGTACTTC. As protein: CASSDLAGGEEQYF. The chain combines TRBV2 with TRBJ2-7, with TRBD2 matching over 11 bases. Germline V gene sequence: CDR1 SNHLY, CDR2 FYNNEI. V dropped 3 bases and J dropped 7; count of bases not matched to a gene: 5. CDR3 length: 14 residues. Full variable domain (rest looked up from reference TRBV2 and TRBJ2-7): EPEVTQTPSHQVTQMGQEVILRCVPISNHLYFYWYRQILGQKVEFLVSFYNNEISEKSEIFDDQFSVERPDGSNFTLKIRSTKLEDSAMYFCASSDLAGGEEQYFGPGTRLTVT.

This chain links TRBV6-6 with TRBJ1-1; the D is unclear. The CDR3 length is 14 residues. Germline CDR1 MNHNY, CDR2 SVGAGI (reference sequence). V gave up 2 bases and J gave up 3 bases, with 10 bases separating them. The CDR3 loop is CASSYALLDTEAFF. CDR3 sequence (DNA): TGTGCCAGCAGTTACGCCCTGTTGGACACTGAAGCTTTCTTT.

This clone was found once. Other DNA sequences in this specimen translate into the identical CDR3. The chain recombines TRBV4-3 with TRBJ2-1, with D maybe TRBD2 (5 bases). V was shortened by 0 bases and J by 1 base, with 7 bases between the two germline ends. This CDR3 contains 15 residues. CDR1 LGHNA and CDR2 YSLEER come from the germline V gene. This CDR3 reads CASSQDRGSYNEQFF. The CDR3 DNA reads TGCGCCAGCAGCCAAGATCGGGGTTCCTACAATGAGCAGTTCTTC.

V is TRBV29-1 and J is TRBJ2-7; tentatively, D is TRBD2 (6 bases). The germline V gene has CDR1 SQVTM and CDR2 ANQGSEA. V lost 7 bases, J lost 3 bases, and 19 bases lay in between. CDR3 length equals 14 residues. CDR3 DNA: TGCAGCGCTGCCCTAGACGGGAGAATCTACGAGCAGTACTTC. It yields the protein CSAALDGRIYEQYF.

DNA for the CDR3: TGCGCCAGCAGCTTGGAATCGCCAGGGGGCAGCTATGGCTACACCTTC. Its translation: CASSLESPGGSYGYTF. This chain links TRBV5-1 with TRBJ1-2, with TRBD1 matching over 8 bases. V gave up 0 bases and J gave up 4 bases; unmatched junction bases: 8. Germline V gives CDR1 SGHRS, CDR2 YFSETQ. The CDR3 is 16 amino acids.

The V call is TRBV7-9, the J call TRBJ1-2, with 7 bases matching TRBD1. Per the germline V gene, CDR1 is SEHNR and CDR2 is FQNEAQ (reference sequence). Trimming removed 5 bases from V and 7 bases from J; junction bases left unmatched: 7. The CDR3 loop spans 13 amino acids. The CDR3 DNA reads as TGTGCCAGCAGCACGCGACAGGGTGGTGGCTACACCTTC. It is translated as CASSTRQGGGYTF.

CDR3 DNA: TGTGCCAGCAGCGTACTGACAGGAAAGAACACCGGGGAGCTGTTTTTT. Translation gives CASSVLTGKNTGELFF. The V call is TRBV9, the J call TRBJ2-2, with D tentatively TRBD1 (6 bases). CDR1 and CDR2 (germline): SGDLS, YYNGEE. The CDR3 has 16 residues. V lost 1 base and J 1 base, leaving 11 bases between the germline ends.